A single sample is the source of the 24 T cell receptor beta chains below, sequenced in a study of shared clonotypes between healthy human individuals. Some clones are missing from TCRdb's copy, which holds only in-frame ones; the method was immunoSEQ multiplex PCR. The sample lists millions of clones, roughly 92% occurring once. Sequenced input: naive CD4+ T cells sorted from blood. Subset meaning: CD45RA+ positively selected. The source of these receptors is a man between 18 and 29 years old in good health.

V usage is TRBV19 and J usage is TRBJ2-2, with 8 bases that match TRBD1. CDR3 length: 16 residues. V lost 5 bases and J lost 1; bases outside the gene matches: 6. The germline V gene encodes CDR1 LNHDA and CDR2 SQIVND (reference sequence). CDR3 bases: TGTGCCAGTAGTTCGCGGACAGGGCGGAACACCGGGGAGCTGTTTTTT. Translated, it gives CASSSRTGRNTGELFF.

The chain has TRBV19 and TRBJ2-1, with TRBD1 as a possible D gene (5 bases). Per the germline V gene, CDR1 is LNHDA and CDR2 is SQIVND (reference sequence). The V gene lost 5 bases and the J gene lost 6 bases, with 11 bases spanning the gap. This CDR3 has 13 residues. CDR3 in amino acids: CASSPSRANEQFF. CDR3 nucleotide sequence: TGTGCCAGTAGTCCGAGCAGGGCCAATGAGCAGTTCTTC.

V and J are TRBV19 and TRBJ2-3, with TRBD2 identical over 11 bases. Germline V gives CDR1 LNHDA, CDR2 SQIVND (reference sequence). The CDR3 contains 14 residues. After removal of 9 bases from V and 6 bases from J, the junction contained 8 bases not matched to a gene. The CDR3, as DNA: TGTGCCAGCTCTAGCGGGGGGCACGAGGATACGCAGTATTTT. Amino acid sequence: CASSSGGHEDTQYF. Together with reference TRBV19 and TRBJ2-3, the CDR3 gives the full variable domain: DGGITQSPKYLFRKEGQNVTLSCEQNLNHDAMYWYRQDPGQGLRLIYYSQIVNDFQKGDIAEGYSVSREKKESFPLTVTSAQKNPTAFYLCASSSGGHEDTQYFGPGTRLTVL.

Notes on this clone: The same CDR3 is also encoded by other DNA sequences in this sample. The V call is TRBV6-1, the J call TRBJ1-5; D is ambiguous. From germline, CDR1 is MNHNS and CDR2 SASEGT. Trimming left V 2 bases short and J 0 bases short, with 5 bases between. This CDR3 spans 14 amino acids. The CDR3 reads CASSETDSNQPQHF. Written as DNA, the CDR3 is TGTGCCAGCAGTGAAACAGATAGCAATCAGCCCCAGCATTTT.

The chain has TRBV28 and TRBJ1-1; weak D call: TRBD1 (5 bases). V gave up 8 bases and J gave up 1 base, with 5 bases separating them. Germline V CDR1 and CDR2: MDHEN, SYDVKM. The CDR3 sequence is 11 residues long. The DNA of the CDR3 is TGTGCCAGCCAGGGGAACACTGAAGCTTTCTTT. This sequence encodes CASQGNTEAFF.

This clone was seen once. The V gene is TRBV21-1, the J gene TRBJ1-4; the D segment call TRBD1 is taken from the table without a DNA check. TRBV21-1 represents a pseudogene. This CDR3 has 19 residues. In DNA form, the CDR3 reads TGTGCCAGCAGCAACTGGGACAGGGGGGATCGAGGAACTAATGAAAAACTGTTTTTT. Protein: CASSNWDRGDRGTNEKLFF.

The genes are TRBV6-5 and TRBJ2-3; a possible D gene is TRBD2 (5 bases). V was pared by 6 bases and J by 2 bases, with 9 bases between. Germline V gives CDR1 MNHEY, CDR2 SVGAGI. The CDR3 runs to 13 residues. The CDR3 nucleotides read TGTGCCAGCAGGGAGGTCTCCACAGATACGCAGTATTTT. Residues: CASREVSTDTQYF.

With respect to this clone: Other DNA sequences from this sample encode an identical CDR3 as well. The chain carries TRBV6-5 and TRBJ1-6; 8 bases agree with TRBD1. J gave up 7 bases and V 2 bases, and 1 base lay outside the gene matches. The CDR3 sequence is 14 residues long. Germline CDR1 and CDR2: MNHEY and SVGAGI. The CDR3 protein is CASSYGQGNSPLHF. As DNA, the CDR3 is TGTGCCAGCAGTTACGGACAGGGAAATTCACCCCTCCACTTT.

The rearrangement links TRBV5-6 to TRBJ2-7, with D hard to call. CDR1 is SGHDT, CDR2 YYEEEE, per germline. The V and J ends lost 2 bases and 2 bases respectively, with 11 bases between them. The length of the CDR3 is 14 residues. This CDR3 reads CASSFSGPTYEQYF. The CDR3 region has the DNA TGTGCCAGCAGCTTCTCCGGACCAACCTACGAGCAGTACTTC.

This chain uses TRBV10-3 with TRBJ2-7, with TRBD2 identical over 9 bases. Trimming removed 8 bases from V and 3 bases from J; junction bases left unmatched: 2. The CDR3 runs to 12 residues. Germline CDR1 reads ENHRY; CDR2 reads SYGVKD. The CDR3 loop is CAIAGGGYEQYF. CDR3 nucleotides: TGTGCCATCGCGGGAGGGGGCTACGAGCAGTACTTC.

This clone was counted once. The genes are TRBV7-2 and TRBJ2-1; 15 bases line up with TRBD2. This CDR3 spans 16 amino acids. V lost 6 bases and J lost 5; bases outside the gene matches: 5. CDR1 is SGHTA and CDR2 is FQGNSA in the germline V gene. In DNA form, the CDR3 reads TGTGCCAGCAGAGAAGGGACTAGCGGGAGGAACAATGAGCAGTTCTTC. It codes for CASREGTSGRNNEQFF.

The chain links TRBV6-1 to TRBJ2-1, with 7 positions matching TRBD1. V dropped 6 bases and J dropped 2; count of bases not matched to a gene: 4. Germline V gene data show CDR1 as MNHNS and CDR2 as SASEGT. CDR3 size: 14 residues. This CDR3 is CASSAQGAYNEQFF. CDR3 coding DNA: TGTGCCAGCAGCGCCCAGGGGGCCTACAATGAGCAGTTCTTC.

The V call is TRBV5-6, the J call TRBJ2-2; 8 bases map to TRBD2. V shed 4 bases and J 3 bases; nucleotides not matched to a gene: 5. Germline V gene sequence: CDR1 SGHDT, CDR2 YYEEEE. The CDR3 has 15 amino acids. In DNA, the CDR3 is TGTGCCAGCAGCAGCCTCGGGAGGGACACCGGGGAGCTGTTTTTT. Its protein is CASSSLGRDTGELFF.

In nucleotides, the CDR3 is TGCGCCAGCAGCTTGCAGCGAGAGACCCAGTACTTC. This codes for CASSLQRETQYF. The gene calls are TRBV5-1 and TRBJ2-5; D remains ambiguous. Germline V gene lookup returns CDR1 SGHRS and CDR2 YFSETQ. The CDR3 has 12 amino acids. Trimming cost V 1 base and J 4 bases, with 5 bases left between them.

The chain carries TRBV28 and TRBJ2-4; D might be TRBD1 (5 bases). CDR1 is MDHEN, CDR2 SYDVKM, per germline. This CDR3 spans 15 amino acids. V was clipped by 4 bases and J by 8 bases, with 18 bases between them. The CDR3 bases are TGTGCCAGCAGTTCCCACAGGCAATATGGGGACATTCAGTACTTC. Translation: CASSSHRQYGDIQYF.

The V call is TRBV2, the J call TRBJ2-5, with 10 bases fitting TRBD2. The CDR3 runs to 15 residues. J was trimmed by 5 bases and V by 4 bases; bases with no gene match: 7. The germline CDR1 and CDR2 sequences are SNHLY and FYNNEI. CDR3 nucleotide sequence: TGTGCCAGCAGTGGGCCTAGCGGGAGTGGTGAGACCCAGTACTTC. Translated: CASSGPSGSGETQYF.

V is TRBV9 and J is TRBJ2-5; the D is unclear. The CDR3 extends over 14 amino acids. The V end was cut by 0 bases, the J end by 6 bases, with 12 bases between. Germline V gene data show CDR1 as SGDLS and CDR2 as YYNGEE. In DNA form, the CDR3 reads TGTGCCAGCAGCGTAGACAGTTCCGGGCAGACCCAGTACTTC. Translation gives CASSVDSSGQTQYF.

This chain joins TRBV10-3 and TRBJ2-7, with 10 bases fitting TRBD1. Looked up from germline, CDR1 is ENHRY and CDR2 is SYGVKD. Unmatched junction bases numbered 7, after V lost 11 bases and J lost 3 bases. The CDR3 is 13 amino acids. For the CDR3, the DNA is TGTGCCGTTCAACGGACAGGGGGCTACGAGCAGTACTTC. It specifies CAVQRTGGYEQYF.

The chain is built from TRBV5-1 and TRBJ2-7; D may correspond to TRBD1 or TRBD2 (7 bases each). Germline lookup yields CDR1 SGHRS and CDR2 YFSETQ. Trimming removed 4 bases from V and 4 bases from J, with 18 bases in between. The CDR3 covers 15 residues. The CDR3 bases are TGCGCCAGCAGCCAGGGGAGGGGGCCTGTTTACGAGCAGTACTTC. The encoded protein is CASSQGRGPVYEQYF.

J is TRBJ2-1 and V is TRBV5-1; 9 bases align to TRBD1. The V gene's germline CDR1 is SGHRS and CDR2 YFSETQ. With 4 bases clipped from V and 8 bases from J, the junction kept 10 bases outside the gene matches. The CDR3 is 15 amino acids. The CDR3 DNA follows: TGCGCCAGCAGCCCTAACCGGGACAGGGCTTATGAGCAGTTCTTC. Amino acids: CASSPNRDRAYEQFF.

The chain carries TRBV7-2 and TRBJ1-1; D is unresolved. CDR1 and CDR2 (germline): SGHTA, FQGNSA. This CDR3 has 14 amino acids. V lost 0 bases, J lost 5 bases, and 10 bases lay in between. The CDR3 protein is CASSLAVWRTEAFF. In DNA, the CDR3 is TGTGCCAGCAGCTTAGCCGTCTGGCGGACTGAAGCTTTCTTT.

For this clone: Lacking the conserved final phenylalanine or tryptophan, this CDR3 likely reflects a read error. Because the CDR3's place on the DNA is in doubt, the DNA is left out and the CDR3 is given as listed by TCRdb. J is TRBJ1-2 and V is TRBV19. The CDR3 numbers 10 amino acids, ends counted. CDR1 LNHDA and CDR2 SQIVND come from the germline V gene (reference sequence). The chain's CDR3 is CASSMMSPAD.

The rearrangement links TRBV6-1 to TRBJ1-1; no reliable D call. The CDR3 length is 13 residues. Germline lookup yields CDR1 MNHNS and CDR2 SASEGT. V gave up 6 bases and J gave up 7 bases, with 15 bases separating them. CDR3 in DNA: TGTGCCAGCAGCGACCCGGCGCGCGGTGAAGCTTTCTTT. Encoded protein: CASSDPARGEAFF.

V is TRBV20-1 and J is TRBJ2-3; no firm D call. V was pared by 5 bases and J by 6 bases, with 9 bases between. This CDR3 comprises 11 residues. The germline gives CDR1 DFQATT, CDR2 SNEGSKA (reference sequence). The CDR3 region is CSAPELDTQYF. As DNA, the CDR3 is TGCAGTGCTCCCGAATTGGATACGCAGTATTTT.